The next 6 T cell receptor beta chains were all read from a single sample in a study of blood T cell repertoires in COVID-19. Profiled with immunoSEQ multiplex PCR; TCRdb holds only in-frame clones, not every one. The sample holds 200,000 to 250,000 clones; about 80% are singletons and the top ten take around 7.8%. Sequencing was carried out using peripheral blood. The receptors come from a woman at least 80 years old with COVID-19, enrolled during active disease.

The chain couples TRBV10-3 to TRBJ2-5; the match to TRBD2 covers 10 bases. The CDR3 length is 18 residues. CDR1 is ENHRY, CDR2 SYGVKD, per germline. The V gene end was trimmed by 3 bases and the J gene end by 5 bases; junction bases not matched to a gene: 15. The CDR3 loop reads CAISDPSGGQPWRETQYF. CDR3 in DNA: TGTGCCATCAGTGATCCTAGCGGGGGCCAGCCATGGAGGGAGACCCAGTACTTC.

Points on this clone: The identical CDR3 is also encoded by other nucleotide sequences in the sample. The J gene is TRBJ1-5, the V gene TRBV7-9; maybe TRBD1 (5 bases). The CDR3 is 14 amino acids. CDR1 and CDR2 from the germline V gene are SEHNR and FQNEAQ (reference sequence). V was cut by 5 bases and J by 1 base, with 9 bases left in between. The CDR3 nucleotides read TGTGCCAGCAGCCCAGGGCCCAGCAATCAGCCCCAGCATTTT. It translates to CASSPGPSNQPQHF.

The chain recombines TRBV2 with TRBJ1-5, with a possible D match to TRBD1 (6 bases). V lost 6 bases and J 8 bases, leaving 14 bases between the germline ends. The CDR3 runs 13 residues. The germline gives CDR1 SNHLY, CDR2 FYNNEI. CDR3 coding DNA: TGTGCCAGCAGGTTGGACAGCCCTGAGCCCCAGCATTTT. It specifies CASRLDSPEPQHF. The whole variable domain, filled in from reference TRBV2 and TRBJ1-5, reads EPEVTQTPSHQVTQMGQEVILRCVPISNHLYFYWYRQILGQKVEFLVSFYNNEISEKSEIFDDQFSVERPDGSNFTLKIRSTKLEDSAMYFCASRLDSPEPQHFGDGTRLSIL.

This clone came up once. This rearrangement joins TRBV29-1 to TRBJ1-3; 10 bases are shared with TRBD1. CDR1 is SQVTM, CDR2 ANQGSEA, per germline. V was clipped by 7 bases and J by 0 bases; unmatched bases: 9. This CDR3 is built from 16 residues. CDR3 in amino acids: CSAQTGGFLSGNTIYF. The CDR3 DNA is TGCAGCGCACAGACAGGGGGCTTCCTCTCTGGAAACACCATATATTTT.

The V call is TRBV28, the J call TRBJ1-1; D gene ambiguous. Germline V gene lookup returns CDR1 MDHEN and CDR2 SYDVKM. The CDR3 is 15 amino acids. Deletions cut 7 bases from V and 0 bases from J, with 15 bases between. The CDR3 bases are TGTGCCAGCACACCCACCTGGCCCATGAACACTGAAGCTTTCTTT. Translated: CASTPTWPMNTEAFF. The full variable domain, completed using reference TRBV28 and TRBJ1-1, is DVKVTQSSRYLVKRTGEKVFLECVQDMDHENMFWYRQDPGLGLRLIYFSYDVKMKEKGDIPEGYSVSREKKERFSLILESASTNQTSMYLCASTPTWPMNTEAFFGQGTRLTVV.

In this sample, this clone turned up once. This chain connects TRBV5-6 to TRBJ1-5, with a tentative D call TRBD1 (5 bases). CDR3 size: 14 residues. The ends were cut back, 3 bases at V and 7 bases at J, with 14 bases in the middle. Germline V CDR1 and CDR2: SGHDT, YYEEEE. Here the CDR3 reads CASSSRDFGQPQHF. CDR3 sequence (DNA): TGTGCCAGCAGCTCCCGGGACTTCGGACAGCCCCAGCATTTT.